This T cell receptor beta chain appears in the sequencing data of a study of vaccination and CD4 T cells after COVID-19. This sample's treatment: roughly 11-day PBMC culture with coronavirus spike peptide pools or control peptides (ViraFEST assay). Trimming removed 6 bases from V and 5 bases from J; junction bases left unmatched: 13. CDR1 is MDHEN, CDR2 SYDVKM, per germline. There are 17 residues in the CDR3. This clonotype was detected only a few times. Antigen unknown. CD4+ T cells that had been cultured provided DNA sequenced with the Oncomine TCR Beta short-read assay. Using its own MiXCR run on the PCR reads, TCRdb lists one record per CDR3 protein. The sample consists of more than 9,000 distinct CDR3 sequences, roughly 40% of them appearing once.

The rearrangement uses TRBV28 and TRBJ2-5; 12 bases map to TRBD2. The sequencing here drew on CD4+ T cells from blood, cultured in vitro, taken after SARS-CoV-2 vaccination. This receptor was taken from a human donor who had recovered from COVID-19. The chain's CDR3 is CASSPSGRAGGAETQYF. The CDR3, as DNA: TGTGCCAGCAGCCCTAGCGGGAGGGCCGGAGGGGCGGAGACCCAGTACTTC.